The 22 T cell receptor beta chains below all came from one sample that was sequenced in a study of shared clonotypes between healthy human individuals. The table came from immunoSEQ multiplex PCR; TCRdb's copy has only in-frame clones and leaves some out. The table has millions of clones, approximately 90% seen once. The sequenced sample was naive CD4+ T cells sorted from blood. The subset denotes: CD45RA+ positively selected. These receptors were obtained from a man between 18 and 29 years old in good health.

V and J are TRBV11-2 and TRBJ2-3; 9 bases are a match to TRBD2. J was trimmed by 4 bases and V by 4 bases; bases with no gene match: 9. CDR1 and CDR2 from the germline V gene are SGHAT and FQNNGV. This CDR3 is 16 amino acids long. CDR3 sequence (DNA): TGTGCCAGCAGCTGGCTAGCGGGACTAGGTTCAGATACGCAGTATTTT. Its protein is CASSWLAGLGSDTQYF.

The rearrangement joins TRBV27 to TRBJ1-4; D not certain. With 7 bases removed from V and 5 bases from J, the gap between germline ends came to 11 bases. Germline-derived CDR1 and CDR2 are MNHEY and SMNVEV (reference sequence). CDR3 length: 13 amino acids. The CDR3 is CASTGRINEKLFF. Written as DNA, the CDR3 is TGTGCCAGCACCGGACGGATCAATGAAAAACTGTTTTTT.

This rearrangement joins TRBV5-4 to TRBJ2-5, with a tentative D call TRBD1 (6 bases). The CDR3 consists of 16 residues. Looked up from germline, CDR1 is SGHNT and CDR2 is YYREEE (reference sequence). V shed 4 bases and J shed 3 bases, with 19 bases lying between them. The CDR3 spells CASSNEPTGVEETQYF. In DNA form, the CDR3 reads TGTGCCAGCAGCAACGAACCGACAGGAGTCGAAGAGACCCAGTACTTC.

V gene TRBV18 combines with J gene TRBJ1-5; D uncertain. The V end lost 2 bases, the J end lost 7 bases, and 15 bases lay between the germline ends. This CDR3 spans 15 amino acids. Germline CDR1 is KGHSH and CDR2 is LQKENI. The CDR3 sequence is CASSPVSGVGQPQHF. The CDR3 DNA reads as TGTGCCAGCTCACCAGTCAGCGGGGTAGGCCAGCCCCAGCATTTT. Complete variable domain (other parts from reference TRBV18 and TRBJ1-5): NAGVMQNPRHLVRRRGQEARLRCSPMKGHSHVYWYRQLPEEGLKFMVYLQKENIIDESGMPKERFSAEFPKEGPSILRIQQVVRGDSAAYFCASSPVSGVGQPQHFGDGTRLSIL.

The chain employs TRBV28 and TRBJ1-1; no reliable D call. The V end was cut by 4 bases, the J end by 7 bases, with 13 bases between. The germline gives CDR1 MDHEN, CDR2 SYDVKM. This CDR3 is 13 amino acids long. The CDR3 region is CASSSGPVYEAFF. The DNA for the CDR3 is TGTGCCAGCAGTTCTGGGCCAGTTTATGAAGCTTTCTTT.

The chain combines TRBV5-4 with TRBJ2-7, with 7 bases lining up with TRBD2. V lost 0 bases to trimming and J lost 1 base; unmatched junction nucleotides: 4. Germline assignment: CDR1 SGHNT and CDR2 YYREEE (reference sequence). The CDR3 spans 15 residues. DNA for the CDR3: TGTGCCAGCAGCTTGGCGGCGGGAGAGTCCTACGAGCAGTACTTC. It yields the protein CASSLAAGESYEQYF.

This rearrangement joins TRBV19 to TRBJ2-1, with D possibly matching TRBD2 (6 bases). This CDR3 is 15 amino acids long. Germline loops: CDR1 LNHDA, CDR2 SQIVND (reference sequence). Trimming took 3 bases from V and 1 from J, leaving 10 bases between them. In DNA form, the CDR3 reads TGTGCCAGTAGTATCGGGGGTAAATCCTACAATGAGCAGTTCTTC. Its translation: CASSIGGKSYNEQFF.

V gene TRBV5-1 combines with J gene TRBJ1-3; D remains ambiguous. Trimming shortened V by 2 bases and J by 3 bases, and 9 bases separated the two germline ends. This CDR3 is built from 14 residues. Per the germline V gene, CDR1 is SGHRS and CDR2 is YFSETQ. The CDR3 here is CASSFGEFGNTIYF. CDR3 DNA: TGCGCCAGCAGCTTTGGTGAATTTGGAAACACCATATATTTT. The full variable domain, completed using reference TRBV5-1 and TRBJ1-3, is KAGVTQTPRYLIKTRGQQVTLSCSPISGHRSVSWYQQTPGQGLQFLFEYFSETQRNKGNFPGRFSGRQFSNSRSEMNVSTLELGDSALYLCASSFGEFGNTIYFGEGSWLTVV.

V and J are TRBV28 and TRBJ1-2, with 8 positions matching TRBD1. V gave up 5 bases and J gave up 0 bases; unmatched junction bases: 8. The V gene's germline CDR1 is MDHEN and CDR2 SYDVKM. The CDR3 is made up of 16 amino acids. The CDR3 spells CASSPGQVGANYGYTF. In DNA, the CDR3 is TGTGCCAGCAGTCCGGGACAGGTTGGGGCTAACTATGGCTACACCTTC.

The chain joins TRBV7-2 to TRBJ2-7; 8 nucleotides agree with TRBD2. Germline values: CDR1 SGHTA, CDR2 FQGNSA. There are 15 residues in the CDR3. With V trimmed by 5 bases and J by 4 bases, 10 bases remained unmatched. The CDR3 sequence: CASSLGRGSGYEQYF. The CDR3 DNA sequence: TGTGCCAGCAGCCTCGGGAGGGGATCAGGATACGAGCAGTACTTC.

In regard to this clone: Additional DNA sequences in this sample encode the identical CDR3. V is TRBV5-4 and J is TRBJ2-5; D unresolved. Trimming took off 0 bases at V and 1 base at J, with 7 bases between the two ends. The CDR3 sequence is 14 residues long. In germline, CDR1 is SGHNT, CDR2 YYREEE (reference sequence). The DNA of the CDR3 is TGTGCCAGCAGCTTGGGTGGCAGCCAAGAGACCCAGTACTTC. As protein: CASSLGGSQETQYF.

The genes are TRBV5-6 and TRBJ2-4; D not certain. Germline assignment: CDR1 SGHDT and CDR2 YYEEEE. V was shortened by 1 base and J by 6 bases, with 8 bases between the two germline ends. The CDR3 runs to 13 residues. The CDR3 spells CASSLRGSNIQYF. As DNA, the CDR3 is TGTGCCAGCAGCTTGCGCGGATCAAACATTCAGTACTTC.

This chain joins TRBV29-1 and TRBJ1-2; tentative D call: TRBD1 (5 bases). Germline V CDR1 and CDR2: SQVTM, ANQGSEA. With 0 bases removed from V and 0 bases from J, the gap between germline ends came to 29 bases. The CDR3 runs 21 residues. CDR3 protein: CSVEDRGWEREKTSANYGYTF. CDR3 in DNA: TGCAGCGTTGAAGATCGGGGGTGGGAGAGAGAGAAGACGAGCGCTAACTATGGCTACACCTTC. The whole variable domain, remainder taken from reference TRBV29-1 and TRBJ1-2, is SAVISQKPSRDICQRGTSLTIQCQVDSQVTMMFWYRQQPGQSLTLIATANQGSEATYESGFVIDKFPISRPNLTFSTLTVSNMSPEDSSIYLCSVEDRGWEREKTSANYGYTFGSGTRLTVV.

The rearrangement links TRBV30 to TRBJ1-4; TRBD1 is a possible D gene (6 bases). Germline lookup yields CDR1 GTSNPN and CDR2 SVGIG (reference sequence). The V end lost 3 bases, the J end lost 5 bases, and 13 bases lay between the germline ends. This CDR3 is built from 14 residues. CDR3: CAWRSGGRNEKLFF. For the CDR3, the DNA is TGTGCCTGGAGGTCCGGGGGGCGCAATGAAAAACTGTTTTTT.

The V and J genes are TRBV30 and TRBJ1-1; D gene uncertain. The length of the CDR3 is 14 residues. Trimming pared 5 bases from V and 2 bases from J, leaving 15 bases between. Per the germline V gene, CDR1 is GTSNPN and CDR2 is SVGIG (reference sequence). Written as DNA, the CDR3 is TGTGCCTGGGCCCGTGGAGGGTCAAACACTGAAGCTTTCTTT. Translation: CAWARGGSNTEAFF.

The rearrangement links TRBV10-3 to TRBJ2-1; 9 nucleotides match TRBD2. Trimming took 3 bases from V and 12 from J; bases not matched to a gene: 9. The CDR3 length is 14 residues. The germline V gene has CDR1 ENHRY and CDR2 SYGVKD. Here the CDR3 DNA reads TGTGCCATCAGTGACGGCGGGAGGGGAGAGGGGCAGTTCTTC. It yields the protein CAISDGGRGEGQFF.

The chain has TRBV5-1 and TRBJ1-2; D uncertain. Germline-derived CDR1 and CDR2 are SGHRS and YFSETQ. Trimming removed 3 bases at V and 6 bases at J, with 12 bases between. This CDR3 region has 13 residues. CDR3 sequence reads: CASSSGSGDGYTF. DNA of the CDR3: TGCGCCAGCAGCTCCGGTTCAGGCGATGGCTACACCTTC.

This sequence joins TRBV5-1 and TRBJ2-3; 13 nucleotides match TRBD2. Looked up from germline, CDR1 is SGHRS and CDR2 is YFSETQ. CDR3 size: 14 residues. V lost 4 bases, J lost 10 bases, and 6 bases stayed unmatched. CDR3 nucleotide sequence: TGCGCCAGCAGCCCAGGACTAGCGGGAGAAGCGCAGTATTTT. Amino acids: CASSPGLAGEAQYF.

V and J are TRBV10-3 and TRBJ1-1; D ambiguous. This CDR3 comprises 13 residues. Trimming left V 7 bases short and J 6 bases short, with 15 bases between. The germline V gene has CDR1 ENHRY and CDR2 SYGVKD. The CDR3 bases are TGTGCCATCACTACGGCGGCAGGTGCTGAAGCTTTCTTT. Residues: CAITTAAGAEAFF.

V usage is TRBV30 and J usage is TRBJ2-1; 12 nucleotides align to TRBD1. The trim removed 6 bases at V and 4 bases at J, leaving 13 bases unmatched. In germline, CDR1 is GTSNPN, CDR2 SVGIG (reference sequence). The CDR3 loop spans 17 amino acids. The CDR3 nucleotides read TGTGCCTGCTTTGGTTGGTGGGACAGGGGGCGTTACAATGAGCAGTTCTTC. Translating it yields CACFGWWDRGRYNEQFF.

The chain links TRBV9 to TRBJ1-2; 7 bases are a match to TRBD1. The CDR3 covers 14 residues. The V segment lost 4 bases and the J segment 8 bases; nucleotides outside the gene matches: 11. Per germline, CDR1 SGDLS and CDR2 YYNGEE. The CDR3 here is CASSRLNEGQGYTF. CDR3 coding DNA: TGTGCCAGCAGCCGGTTGAATGAGGGACAGGGCTACACCTTC.

In its sample, this clone was seen once. This sequence joins TRBV27 and TRBJ1-1, with 7 bases lining up with TRBD1. The V segment lost 5 bases and the J segment 4 bases; nucleotides outside the gene matches: 13. The germline V gene has CDR1 MNHEY and CDR2 SMNVEV (reference sequence). The CDR3 spans 16 residues. The CDR3 loop reads CASSRRSDRVGTEAFF. CDR3 DNA sequence: TGTGCCAGCAGTCGGCGGTCCGACAGGGTCGGCACTGAAGCTTTCTTT.